The 23 T cell receptor beta chains presented below share a single source sample, sequenced in a study of response to subunit inactivated influenza vaccine. TCRdb processed the RT-PCR reads anew with MiXCR; each CDR3 protein has one entry. The sample lists a few hundred thousand distinct CDR3 sequences, 21% seen once, with 10% in the top ten. The sequences come from PBMCs from blood, collected about 20 months after vaccination. These TCRs come from a man aged 50 to 69 who received an inactivated influenza vaccine.

This clonotype was observed a few times. The rearrangement uses TRBV7-2 and TRBJ1-1; D is uncertain. The V end lost 6 bases, the J end lost 5 bases, and 16 bases lay between the germline ends. This CDR3 spans 14 amino acids. Germline assignment: CDR1 SGHTA and CDR2 FQGNSA. This CDR3 reads CASSRMAGRTEAFF. The CDR3 DNA follows: TGTGCCAGCAGTCGGATGGCGGGTCGGACTGAAGCTTTCTTT.

This clonotype showed up many times. V gene TRBV18 combines with J gene TRBJ1-1; no clear D gene. Germline CDR1 KGHSH, CDR2 LQKENI. The CDR3 is 12 amino acids. V dropped 3 bases and J dropped 6 bases, with 8 bases sitting between them. In nucleotides, the CDR3 is TGTGCCAGCTCACCCATAGGAGCTGAAGCTTTCTTT. This sequence encodes CASSPIGAEAFF.

V gene TRBV20-1 combines with J gene TRBJ1-2, with a possible D match to TRBD1 (6 bases). Looked up from germline, CDR1 is DFQATT and CDR2 is SNEGSKA (reference sequence). This CDR3 spans 15 amino acids. The CDR3 loop is CRGAGDAPAYDGYTF. Written as DNA, the CDR3 is TGCAGGGGGGCGGGGGACGCACCCGCGTATGATGGCTACACCTTC.

The chain is built from TRBV6-2 or TRBV6-3 and TRBJ1-5; D might be TRBD1 (5 bases). The CDR3 sequence is 17 residues long. Germline-derived CDR1 and CDR2 are MNHEY and SVGEGT. V gave up 0 bases and J gave up 2 bases, with 14 bases separating them. The DNA for the CDR3 is TGTGCCAGCAGTTACTCGAACCGGGGCTTAGGCAATCAGCCCCAGCATTTT. Translated, it gives CASSYSNRGLGNQPQHF.

The rearrangement joins TRBV12-3 or TRBV12-4 to TRBJ2-5; D possibly corresponds to TRBD1 (5 bases). V was clipped by 3 bases and J by 2 bases, with 7 bases between them. The CDR3 has 13 amino acids. This chain's CDR3 is CASSFDRQETQYF. In DNA form, the CDR3 reads TGTGCCAGCAGTTTTGACAGACAAGAGACCCAGTACTTC.

Only a few counts were recorded for this clonotype. V gene TRBV5-1 combines with J gene TRBJ1-6, with D tentatively TRBD1 (5 bases). The CDR3 spans 16 residues. The ends were cut back, 2 bases at V and 3 bases at J, with 12 bases in the middle. The germline V gene encodes CDR1 SGHRS and CDR2 YFSETQ. CDR3 loop: CASSLMSGGYNSPLHF. CDR3 sequence (DNA): TGCGCCAGCAGCTTAATGTCCGGGGGCTATAATTCACCCCTCCACTTT.

This clonotype was observed a handful of times. V and J are TRBV6-1 and TRBJ1-3; D gene ambiguous. The germline V gene has CDR1 MNHNS and CDR2 SASEGT. V was shortened by 6 bases and J by 3 bases, with 15 bases between the two germline ends. CDR3 length equals 15 residues. This CDR3 is CASSNSMWVGNTIYF. The CDR3 nucleotides read TGTGCCAGCAGCAACAGCATGTGGGTTGGAAACACCATATATTTT.

The chain has TRBV12-3 or TRBV12-4 and TRBJ2-5, with a possible D match to TRBD2 (5 bases). This CDR3 has 15 amino acids. V was clipped by 6 bases and J by 2 bases, with 16 bases between them. CDR3 DNA sequence: TGTGCCAGCAGCTTATGGTCAGCGGTACAAGAGACCCAGTACTTC. It is translated as CASSLWSAVQETQYF.

This clonotype has only a few counts. The chain employs TRBV12-3 or TRBV12-4 and TRBJ1-5; 9 bases are a match to TRBD1. J was trimmed by 1 base and V by 5 bases; bases with no gene match: 6. This CDR3 spans 16 amino acids. The CDR3 region is CASSPQGAVSNQPQHF. Written as DNA, the CDR3 is TGTGCCAGCAGTCCACAGGGGGCCGTCAGCAATCAGCCCCAGCATTTT.

J is TRBJ1-5 and V is TRBV10-3; weak D call: TRBD1 (5 bases). The CDR3 is made up of 14 amino acids. The germline gives CDR1 ENHRY, CDR2 SYGVKD. V was pared by 5 bases and J by 5 bases, with 13 bases between. The CDR3 DNA reads TGTGCCATCAGTTCCGACAGTGAGGATCAGCCCCAGCATTTT. Translated, it gives CAISSDSEDQPQHF.

This sequence joins TRBV12-3 or TRBV12-4 and TRBJ1-6; tentatively, D is TRBD1 (5 bases). This CDR3 is 17 amino acids long. Trimming removed 5 bases at V and 0 bases at J, with 14 bases between. DNA of the CDR3: TGTGCCAGCAGTGCCTCGACAGAGAGCTCCTATAATTCACCCCTCCACTTT. Amino acid sequence: CASSASTESSYNSPLHF.

The V and J genes are TRBV5-1 and TRBJ2-1; 7 bases map to TRBD2. CDR1 and CDR2 from the germline V gene are SGHRS and YFSETQ. V gave up 2 bases and J gave up 0 bases; unmatched junction bases: 2. This CDR3 comprises 15 residues. The CDR3 here is CASSLAGFSYNEQFF. The CDR3 bases are TGCGCCAGCAGCTTAGCGGGGTTCTCCTACAATGAGCAGTTCTTC.

This clonotype appeared many times. The CDR3 sequence is CASSYVGLNTEAFF. The CDR3 nucleotides read TGTGCCAGCAGTTATGTGGGGCTGAACACTGAAGCTTTCTTT. The chain joins TRBV12-3 or TRBV12-4 to TRBJ1-1; possible D gene TRBD1, 5 bases. The CDR3 sequence is 14 residues long. The germline V and J ends were trimmed by 4 bases and 0 bases, with 9 bases remaining between them.

This rearrangement joins TRBV20-1 to TRBJ2-5; TRBD1 agrees at 10 bases. J lost 4 bases, V lost 3 bases, and 11 bases had no gene match. The CDR3 totals 16 residues. Per the germline V gene, CDR1 is DFQATT and CDR2 is SNEGSKA (reference sequence). CDR3 bases: TGCAGTGCTAGTGGGGGGACAGGGGCATTAGGAGAGACCCAGTACTTC. This sequence encodes CSASGGTGALGETQYF.

The J gene is TRBJ2-7, the V gene TRBV5-6, with D perhaps matching TRBD1 (6 bases). This CDR3 is 14 amino acids long. The V end was cut by 1 base, the J end by 2 bases, with 10 bases between. Germline CDR1 reads SGHDT; CDR2 reads YYEEEE. The CDR3 DNA follows: TGTGCCAGCAGCTTGTTGGACAGACCCTACGAGCAGTACTTC. The encoded protein is CASSLLDRPYEQYF.

This clonotype was seen many times. V gene TRBV7-2 combines with J gene TRBJ1-2; D unresolved. V was pared by 0 bases and J by 0 bases, with 5 bases between. There are 14 residues in the CDR3. Germline V gives CDR1 SGHTA, CDR2 FQGNSA. This chain's CDR3 is CASSLAQANYGYTF. The DNA of the CDR3 is TGTGCCAGCAGCTTAGCCCAAGCTAACTATGGCTACACCTTC.

The chain carries TRBV6-2 or TRBV6-3 and TRBJ2-2; 8 nucleotides line up with TRBD1. The V segment lost 2 bases and the J segment 4 bases; nucleotides outside the gene matches: 3. In germline, CDR1 is MNHEY, CDR2 SVGEGT. CDR3 length: 15 residues. The CDR3 region is CASSYAGGFTGELFF. The CDR3 DNA sequence: TGTGCCAGCAGTTACGCAGGGGGCTTCACCGGGGAGCTGTTTTTT.

This chain connects TRBV20-1 to TRBJ2-5, with 8 bases aligning to TRBD2. Losses at the gene ends were 1 base for V and 5 bases for J; bases not matched to a gene: 15. Germline V gene data show CDR1 as DFQATT and CDR2 as SNEGSKA (reference sequence). The CDR3 is 17 amino acids. The CDR3: CSARGVVAGSLGETQYF. CDR3 DNA: TGCAGTGCTAGAGGGGTAGTAGCGGGGTCCCTTGGGGAGACCCAGTACTTC.

In its sample, this clonotype was seen a few times. The V gene is TRBV2, the J gene TRBJ1-6; weak D call: TRBD1 (5 bases). Germline CDR1 is SNHLY and CDR2 is FYNNEI. This CDR3 comprises 15 residues. Trimming removed 4 bases at V and 7 bases at J, with 14 bases between. The CDR3 nucleotides read TGTGCCAGCAGTGTCCCTCAGACAGACAATTCACCCCTCCACTTT. It codes for CASSVPQTDNSPLHF.

This clonotype was recorded at least ten times. The CDR3 DNA follows: TGCAGTGCTAGAGATTACACTGAAGCTTTCTTT. Translation: CSARDYTEAFF. This chain uses TRBV20-1 with TRBJ1-1, with unresolved D. Trimming cost V 0 bases and J 3 bases, with 2 bases left between them. The CDR3 totals 11 residues. Per the germline V gene, CDR1 is DFQATT and CDR2 is SNEGSKA (reference sequence).

This clonotype was found a few times. The chain uses TRBV5-6 and TRBJ1-2, with D unresolved. The CDR3 is made up of 14 amino acids. V lost 4 bases, J lost 3 bases, and 13 bases lay in between. Germline lookup yields CDR1 SGHDT and CDR2 YYEEEE. DNA for the CDR3: TGTGCCAGCAGCCCCCCTCTTATGGACTATGGCTACACCTTC. It translates to CASSPPLMDYGYTF.

V gene TRBV9 combines with J gene TRBJ2-5; D is uncertain. The CDR3 is 12 amino acids. Trimming removed 4 bases from V and 5 bases from J, with 9 bases in between. Looked up from germline, CDR1 is SGDLS and CDR2 is YYNGEE. The CDR3 DNA is TGTGCCAGCAGCTCCACCACTGAGACCCAGTACTTC. Amino acids: CASSSTTETQYF.

This clonotype came up many times. The V and J genes are TRBV18 and TRBJ2-2; D is unresolved. V lost 1 base and J lost 4, with 7 bases in between. Looked up from germline, CDR1 is KGHSH and CDR2 is LQKENI. The CDR3 extends over 14 amino acids. The CDR3: CASSPRFVTGELFF. CDR3 nucleotide sequence: TGTGCCAGCTCACCACGGTTCGTCACCGGGGAGCTGTTTTTT.